This TCR beta chain was sequenced during a study of CD4+ T cells in melanoma. Profiled with immunoSEQ multiplex PCR; TCRdb holds only in-frame clones, not every one. The profile shows fewer than 55,000 clones, about 91% of them singletons. This CDR3 has 13 amino acids. Sequenced input: peripheral blood. The sequence derives from a human donor with melanoma. The rearrangement joins TRBV12-2 to TRBJ2-3. TRBV12-2 constitutes a pseudogene. Written as DNA, the CDR3 is TGTGCAAGTCGCCCCCGAGGGGCAGATACGCAGTATTTT. Its translation is CASRPRGADTQYF.